This TCR beta chain stems from a study of blood T cell repertoires in COVID-19. The repertoire was sequenced with immunoSEQ multiplex PCR; TCRdb's copy has only in-frame clones and lacks some. The profile shows over 300,000 clones, around 90% of them singletons. This clone showed up just once. CDR1 and CDR2 from the germline V gene are SGHNT and YYREEE (reference sequence). V dropped 3 bases and J dropped 5; count of bases not matched to a gene: 10. The length of the CDR3 is 17 residues. Sequencing was carried out using peripheral blood. The chain has TRBV5-4 and TRBJ2-5; 13 bases match TRBD2. The TCR sequence derives from a man aged 18 to 35 with active or convalescent COVID-19. The CDR3 DNA reads as TGTGCCAGCAGCTCGAAAACTAGCGGGAGGGTAAGGGAGACCCAGTACTTC. Protein sequence: CASSSKTSGRVRETQYF.